These T cell receptor beta chains were read from a single sample in a study of blood T cell repertoires in COVID-19. TCRdb's copy holds only in-frame clones and misses some; the assay was immunoSEQ multiplex PCR. The sample yields about 120,000 clones, roughly 90% seen once. The sample comprised peripheral blood. These TCRs come from a woman in her sixties or seventies with COVID-19, enrolled during active disease. The CDR3 runs from the conserved cysteine through the conserved F or W. The D gene is left open where the match is weak. Some rows have no size entry. The others give once, few or many, or a class for an expanded clone.

clone size: NA; D gene: TRBD1; J gene: TRBJ2-1; V gene: TRBV5-4; CDR3 length: 15; CDR3 DNA: TGTGCCAGCAGCTTGGGACAGGGGGCAGGCAATGAGCAGTTCTTC; CDR3 protein: CASSLGQGAGNEQFF
clone size: few; D gene: TRBD1; J gene: TRBJ1-1; V gene: TRBV30; CDR3 length: 14; CDR3 DNA: TGTGCCTGGAGCCCCGGGACAGGCAACACTGAAGCTTTCTTT; CDR3 protein: CAWSPGTGNTEAFF
clone size: once; D gene: NA; J gene: TRBJ1-6; V gene: TRBV6-5; CDR3 length: 15; CDR3 DNA: TGTGCCAGCAGTTACGTCAGAGGGAACAATTCACCCCTCCACTTT; CDR3 protein: CASSYVRGNNSPLHF
clone size: NA; D gene: NA; J gene: TRBJ2-7; V gene: TRBV7-2; CDR3 length: 14; CDR3 DNA: TGTGCCAGCAGCCACCTTGACTCCTCCTACGAGCAGTACTTC; CDR3 protein: CASSHLDSSYEQYF
clone size: NA; D gene: NA; J gene: TRBJ2-1; V gene: TRBV7-6; CDR3 length: 15; CDR3 DNA: TGTGCCAGCAGCTTAGAAAGGGGCTCCTACAATGAGCAGTTCTTC; CDR3 protein: CASSLERGSYNEQFF
clone size: NA; D gene: TRBD1; J gene: TRBJ2-1; V gene: TRBV5-4; CDR3 length: 13; CDR3 DNA: TGTGCCAGCAGCCTCGGGGACAGGGACCTGCAGTTCTTC; CDR3 protein: CASSLGDRDLQFF
clone size: NA; D gene: TRBD2; J gene: TRBJ2-5; V gene: TRBV4-3; CDR3 length: 14; CDR3 DNA: TGCGCCAGCAGCCAAGGGGGGGGACGGGAGACCCAGTACTTC; CDR3 protein: CASSQGGGRETQYF
clone size: NA; D gene: TRBD1; J gene: TRBJ2-2; V gene: TRBV6-5; CDR3 length: 15; CDR3 DNA: TGTGCCAGCAATACCGGGACAGCGAACACCGGGGAGCTGTTTTTT; CDR3 protein: CASNTGTANTGELFF
clone size: NA; D gene: TRBD1; J gene: TRBJ1-5; V gene: TRBV2; CDR3 length: 15; CDR3 DNA: TGTGCCAGTACAGGGGAAGGGGGTCTTCGTCAGCCCCAGCATTTT; CDR3 protein: CASTGEGGLRQPQHF
clone size: NA; D gene: NA; J gene: TRBJ2-7; V gene: TRBV5-1; CDR3 length: 15; CDR3 DNA: TGCGCCAGCAGCTTTGGGCCAACAGGCTCCTACGAGCAGTACTTC; CDR3 protein: CASSFGPTGSYEQYF
clone size: NA; D gene: TRBD1; J gene: TRBJ2-3; V gene: TRBV6-5; CDR3 length: 14; CDR3 DNA: TGTGCCAGCACCGACAGGGGTCCCACAGATACGCAGTATTTT; CDR3 protein: CASTDRGPTDTQYF
clone size: few; D gene: NA; J gene: TRBJ1-2; V gene: TRBV5-8; CDR3 length: 12; CDR3 DNA: TGTGCCAGCAGCTTGGAAGGGAGCGGCTACACCTTC; CDR3 protein: CASSLEGSGYTF
clone size: NA; D gene: TRBD2; J gene: TRBJ2-1; V gene: TRBV29-1; CDR3 length: 14; CDR3 DNA: TGCAGCGTTGGGACTAGCGGGGGGTACAATGAGCAGTTCTTC; CDR3 protein: CSVGTSGGYNEQFF
clone size: NA; D gene: TRBD1; J gene: TRBJ2-7; V gene: TRBV2; CDR3 length: 16; CDR3 DNA: TGTGCCAGCAGTCGAAGACCGGGACAGGGGTTGAGCGAGCAGTACTTC; CDR3 protein: CASSRRPGQGLSEQYF
clone size: NA; D gene: NA; J gene: TRBJ2-3; V gene: TRBV29-1; CDR3 length: 15; CDR3 DNA: TGCAGCGTTGGCCGCGGGACAGCTACCACAGATACGCAGTATTTT; CDR3 protein: CSVGRGTATTDTQYF
clone size: NA; D gene: NA; J gene: TRBJ1-4; V gene: TRBV6-5; CDR3 length: 13; CDR3 DNA: TGTGCCAGTCTCTTTCAGGCTAATGAAAAACTGTTTTTT; CDR3 protein: CASLFQANEKLFF
clone size: NA; D gene: TRBD1; J gene: TRBJ1-4; V gene: TRBV12-5; CDR3 length: 17; CDR3 DNA: TGTGCTAGTGGTTTGGTACCCAGGGGGGGACAGGGGGAAAAACTGTTTTTT; CDR3 protein: CASGLVPRGGQGEKLFF
clone size: NA; D gene: NA; J gene: TRBJ2-3; V gene: TRBV27; CDR3 length: 14; CDR3 DNA: TGTGCCAGCGTTGACCAGGGGAGCACAGATACGCAGTATTTT; CDR3 protein: CASVDQGSTDTQYF
clone size: NA; D gene: TRBD1; J gene: TRBJ2-7; V gene: TRBV3-1/TRBV3-2; CDR3 length: 17; CDR3 DNA: TGTGCCAGCAGCCACGAATTCCAGGGGGTCGGGTTTTTGGAGCAGTACTTC; CDR3 protein: CASSHEFQGVGFLEQYF
clone size: NA; D gene: NA; J gene: TRBJ2-5; V gene: TRBV5-8; CDR3 length: 15; CDR3 DNA: TGTGCCAGCAGCTTGGGTAGGGGGGGACAAGAGACCCAGTACTTC; CDR3 protein: CASSLGRGGQETQYF
clone size: few; D gene: NA; J gene: TRBJ1-2; V gene: TRBV3-1/TRBV3-2; CDR3 length: 16; CDR3 DNA: TGTGCCAGCAGCCAAGATCAGGGCCCACTTCTTTATGGCTACACCTTC; CDR3 protein: CASSQDQGPLLYGYTF
clone size: NA; D gene: NA; J gene: TRBJ1-5; V gene: TRBV6-4; CDR3 length: 17; CDR3 DNA: TGTGCCAGCAGTTGGAACCTGCGGGGTTCGCACAATCAGCCCCAGCATTTT; CDR3 protein: CASSWNLRGSHNQPQHF
clone size: NA; D gene: NA; J gene: TRBJ2-2; V gene: TRBV19; CDR3 length: 16; CDR3 DNA: TGTGCCAGTAGCCCTCTCGCTCCGCTCGGGACCGGGGAGCTGTTTTTT; CDR3 protein: CASSPLAPLGTGELFF
clone size: NA; D gene: TRBD1; J gene: TRBJ2-1; V gene: TRBV9; CDR3 length: 16; CDR3 DNA: TGTGCCAGCAGCATGAGGACAGGGAACTCCTACAATGAGCAGTTCTTC; CDR3 protein: CASSMRTGNSYNEQFF
clone size: NA; D gene: TRBD1; J gene: TRBJ2-3; V gene: TRBV6-5; CDR3 length: 16; CDR3 DNA: TGTGCCAGCAGTTACTCACAGGGGTCCTATGTAGATACGCAGTATTTT; CDR3 protein: CASSYSQGSYVDTQYF
clone size: few; D gene: TRBD1; J gene: TRBJ1-2; V gene: TRBV6-5; CDR3 length: 16; CDR3 DNA: TGTGCCAGCAGTTACGGGACAGGGGGCACCTCCTATGGCTACACCTTC; CDR3 protein: CASSYGTGGTSYGYTF